The 13 T cell receptor beta chains given below trace back to one sample, sequenced in a study of cytomegalovirus exposure and HLA in healthy donors. The PCR employed 60 Vbeta primers together with 13 Jbeta primers. Here immunoSEQ multiplex PCR was the method, and the copy in TCRdb shows in-frame clones only, minus some. The data show roughly 100,000 clones, 60% to 85% seen once. Sequences were obtained from PBMCs. The receptors shown here come from a male donor in good health and CMV-seronegative.

The chain combines TRBV6-5 with TRBJ1-2; D may be TRBD1 (6 bases). Germline V gene data show CDR1 as MNHEY and CDR2 as SVGAGI. This CDR3 is built from 13 residues. V was trimmed by 6 bases and J by 8 bases, leaving 16 bases between them. This chain's CDR3 is CASRMDSREGYTF. The CDR3 DNA reads TGTGCCAGCAGGATGGACAGCCGAGAAGGCTACACCTTC.

The chain joins TRBV28 to TRBJ2-1; 10 positions match TRBD1. CDR3 size: 16 residues. Germline-derived CDR1 and CDR2 are MDHEN and SYDVKM. V lost 5 bases to trimming and J lost 1 base; unmatched junction nucleotides: 5. The CDR3 protein is CASSPTGQGSYNEQFF. CDR3 coding DNA: TGTGCCAGCAGTCCAACGGGACAGGGGTCCTACAATGAGCAGTTCTTC. Full variable domain (rest looked up from reference TRBV28 and TRBJ2-1): DVKVTQSSRYLVKRTGEKVFLECVQDMDHENMFWYRQDPGLGLRLIYFSYDVKMKEKGDIPEGYSVSREKKERFSLILESASTNQTSMYLCASSPTGQGSYNEQFFGPGTRLTVL.

The chain recombines TRBV29-1 with TRBJ1-1; maybe TRBD1 (5 bases). The germline CDR1 and CDR2 sequences are SQVTM and ANQGSEA. The V gene lost 6 bases and the J gene lost 2 bases, with 22 bases spanning the gap. The CDR3 is 16 residues long. The CDR3 DNA reads as TGCAGCGTCAGCAGGGTTCTTCCCCCCTTAAACACTGAAGCTTTCTTT. It encodes CSVSRVLPPLNTEAFF.

This clone was detected only a few times. The V gene is TRBV11-2, the J gene TRBJ1-6; D possibly corresponds to TRBD1 (5 bases). Trimming stripped 1 base from V and 13 bases from J, with 11 bases between. The CDR3 covers 13 residues. Per germline, CDR1 SGHAT and CDR2 FQNNGV. The CDR3, as DNA: TGTGCCAGCAGCTTAGCGCCCAGGGCCCCCCTCCACTTT. Protein sequence: CASSLAPRAPLHF.

This clone was found once. In DNA, the CDR3 is TGTGCCTGGAGGCCACAGGACAGGGTAGTCGCTGAAGCTTTCTTT. This translates into CAWRPQDRVVAEAFF. The V call is TRBV30, the J call TRBJ1-1; 8 nucleotides line up with TRBD1. V was pared by 3 bases and J by 6 bases, with 12 bases of the junction left unmatched. The CDR3 covers 15 residues. From germline, CDR1 is GTSNPN and CDR2 SVGIG (reference sequence).

The chain joins TRBV30 to TRBJ2-5, with a weak D call TRBD2 (5 bases). CDR1 and CDR2 from the germline V gene are GTSNPN and SVGIG (reference sequence). CDR3 length: 13 amino acids. Trimming shortened V by 0 bases and J by 5 bases, and 10 bases separated the two germline ends. The CDR3 DNA follows: TGTGCCTGGAGTGTGGCCGGGAAGGAGACCCAGTACTTC. Protein sequence: CAWSVAGKETQYF.

This sequence joins TRBV7-2 and TRBJ2-5, with D perhaps TRBD2 (6 bases). TRBJ2-7 matches the DNA end more closely, so the J call is doubtful. This CDR3 is built from 15 residues. Germline V gene data show CDR1 as SGHTA and CDR2 as FQGNSA. The CDR3 nucleotides are TGTGCCAGCAGCCTCTTCCCTTGGGGCGGGACCGAGCAGTACTTC. Translated, it gives CASSLFPWGGTEQYF.

The V and J genes are TRBV5-1 and TRBJ2-5; TRBD1 matches 7 bases. The CDR3 length is 14 residues. The germline V gene has CDR1 SGHRS and CDR2 YFSETQ. Trimming removed 5 bases from V and 2 bases from J; junction bases left unmatched: 6. This chain's CDR3 is CASSSNRGQETQYF. The CDR3 region has the DNA TGCGCCAGCAGTTCTAACAGGGGACAAGAGACCCAGTACTTC.

With regard to this clone: The germline gene is not matched at one end of the junction; a read error may be the cause. The chain joins TRBV7-9 to TRBJ1-5; 7 bases match TRBD1. CDR3 length equals 16 residues. The germline CDR1 and CDR2 sequences are SEHNR and FQNEAQ (reference sequence). DNA for the CDR3: TGTTCCAGCAGCTTAGAGGAGGGGGCGTACAATCAGCCCCAGCATTTT. This codes for CSSSLEEGAYNQPQHF.

The chain joins TRBV7-9 to TRBJ2-5; a possible D gene is TRBD2 (6 bases). The CDR3 consists of 15 residues. Deletions cut 5 bases from V and 4 bases from J, with 17 bases between. Germline assignment: CDR1 SEHNR and CDR2 FQNEAQ (reference sequence). The chain's CDR3 is CASSPPWSSGETQYF. Written as DNA, the CDR3 is TGTGCCAGCAGCCCCCCTTGGAGTAGCGGAGAGACCCAGTACTTC.

The rearrangement links TRBV11-3 to TRBJ2-1, with TRBD2 identical over 7 bases. V lost 4 bases and J lost 3; bases outside the gene matches: 9. Looked up from germline, CDR1 is SGHNT and CDR2 is YENEEA. The CDR3 covers 16 residues. CDR3 nucleotides: TGTGCCAGCAGCTCCGACCCGGGACTAATCTACAATGAGCAGTTCTTC. Protein sequence: CASSSDPGLIYNEQFF.

V gene TRBV27 combines with J gene TRBJ2-2, with D tentatively TRBD2 (6 bases). V lost 3 bases and J 1 base, leaving 15 bases between the germline ends. This CDR3 contains 17 residues. CDR1 and CDR2 (germline): MNHEY, SMNVEV (reference sequence). CDR3 DNA sequence: TGTGCCAGCAGTTTGAATACAGCGGGCCGGAACACCGGGGAGCTGTTTTTT. Amino acid sequence: CASSLNTAGRNTGELFF.

The CDR3 DNA is TGCGCCAGCAGCCAAGATTTCAGAAGTACAGGGATGTACTTC. Protein sequence: CASSQDFRSTGMYF. This sequence joins TRBV4-3 and TRBJ2-5; tentatively, D is TRBD1 (6 bases). This CDR3 is 14 amino acids long. Trimming stripped 0 bases from V and 13 bases from J, with 18 bases between. Germline CDR1 reads LGHNA; CDR2 reads YSLEER.